Following are 23 T cell receptor beta chains from one sample sequenced in a study of shared clonotypes between healthy human individuals. Assay used: immunoSEQ multiplex PCR; TCRdb lists only in-frame clones, some missing. The table has about half a million clones, roughly 77% seen once. The source material was PBMCs. These receptors were obtained from a middle-aged woman in good health. Some clones in this sample may be carry-over from other donors' samples.

This chain joins TRBV14 and TRBJ2-5; perhaps TRBD1 as D (5 bases). Trimming stripped 4 bases from V and 4 bases from J, with 7 bases between. The CDR3 contains 12 residues. Germline CDR1 reads SGHDN; CDR2 reads FVKESK. CDR3 nucleotide sequence: TGTGCCAGCAGCCGGACACGAGAGACCCAGTACTTC. Translating gives CASSRTRETQYF.

The chain combines TRBV7-9 with TRBJ2-7; D unresolved. Germline CDR1 SEHNR, CDR2 FQNEAQ (reference sequence). V lost 2 bases, J lost 3 bases, and 14 bases lay in between. The CDR3 is made up of 15 amino acids. The CDR3 region has the DNA TGTGCCAGCAGCTTAAGTGGACCAGTCTACTACGAGCAGTACTTC. Amino acid sequence: CASSLSGPVYYEQYF.

This chain links TRBV28 with TRBJ2-7; 10 bases align to TRBD1. Unmatched junction bases numbered 8, after V lost 7 bases and J lost 5 bases. Germline V gives CDR1 MDHEN, CDR2 SYDVKM. This CDR3 contains 14 residues. DNA for the CDR3: TGTGCCAGCAACTCGATCGGGACAGGGGACGAGCAGTACTTC. Translating it yields CASNSIGTGDEQYF.

This chain connects TRBV28 to TRBJ1-1; maybe TRBD1 (5 bases). The CDR3 is 13 amino acids. Germline V lookup: CDR1 MDHEN, CDR2 SYDVKM. Trimming removed 4 bases from V and 4 bases from J, with 10 bases in between. The CDR3 reads CASSWGFFTEAFF. The DNA for the CDR3 is TGTGCCAGCAGTTGGGGGTTCTTCACTGAAGCTTTCTTT.

Here the CDR3 DNA reads TGTGCCAGTAGCCCGAACCAAGAGACCCAGTACTTC. Its protein product is CASSPNQETQYF. The chain has TRBV19 and TRBJ2-5, with D hard to call. V dropped 6 bases and J dropped 0 bases, with 5 bases sitting between them. The CDR3 consists of 12 residues. Germline V gene data show CDR1 as LNHDA and CDR2 as SQIVND (reference sequence). Drawing the rest from reference TRBV19 and TRBJ2-5, the complete variable domain is DGGITQSPKYLFRKEGQNVTLSCEQNLNHDAMYWYRQDPGQGLRLIYYSQIVNDFQKGDIAEGYSVSREKKESFPLTVTSAQKNPTAFYLCASSPNQETQYFGPGTRLLVL.

This chain connects TRBV6-5 to TRBJ2-7, with D possibly being TRBD2 (6 bases). V lost 2 bases and J lost 3, with 14 bases in between. Per the germline V gene, CDR1 is MNHEY and CDR2 is SVGAGI. This CDR3 contains 15 residues. The CDR3 sequence: CASSYGGGTIYEQYF. The DNA for the CDR3 is TGTGCCAGCAGTTACGGTGGCGGGACGATCTACGAGCAGTACTTC.

V and J are TRBV2 and TRBJ2-3; possible D gene TRBD1, 6 bases. This CDR3 spans 12 amino acids. V lost 5 bases and J lost 3, with 6 bases in between. The germline V gene encodes CDR1 SNHLY and CDR2 FYNNEI. Written as DNA, the CDR3 is TGTGCCAGCAGTACAGGGACAGATACGCAGTATTTT. Translated: CASSTGTDTQYF.

This clone was found once. V gene TRBV2 combines with J gene TRBJ1-4; D is ambiguous. With 2 bases removed from V and 2 bases from J, the gap between germline ends came to 3 bases. Per germline, CDR1 SNHLY and CDR2 FYNNEI. This CDR3 is 13 amino acids long. The CDR3 here is CASSEWTNEKLFF. The CDR3 DNA follows: TGTGCCAGCAGTGAATGGACTAATGAAAAACTGTTTTTT. Variable domain in full (rest from reference TRBV2 and TRBJ1-4): EPEVTQTPSHQVTQMGQEVILRCVPISNHLYFYWYRQILGQKVEFLVSFYNNEISEKSEIFDDQFSVERPDGSNFTLKIRSTKLEDSAMYFCASSEWTNEKLFFGSGTQLSVL.

V gene TRBV7-2 combines with J gene TRBJ2-1, with TRBD2 matching 12 bases. The CDR3 length is 15 residues. Germline V gives CDR1 SGHTA, CDR2 FQGNSA. The trim removed 4 bases at V and 6 bases at J, leaving 4 bases unmatched. CDR3 nucleotide sequence: TGTGCCAGCAGCTACGGGACTAGCGGGCTCAATGAGCAGTTCTTC. Residues: CASSYGTSGLNEQFF.

The chain combines TRBV19 with TRBJ1-2; D not certain. Germline V lookup: CDR1 LNHDA, CDR2 SQIVND (reference sequence). The CDR3 contains 14 residues. V dropped 6 bases and J dropped 2 bases, with 13 bases sitting between them. CDR3 in amino acids: CASSPPRGNYGYTF. The CDR3 DNA reads as TGTGCCAGTAGCCCCCCCCGAGGCAACTATGGCTACACCTTC.

CDR3 sequence reads: CSVADRTGGMSEAFF. DNA of the CDR3: TGCAGCGTTGCGGACCGGACAGGGGGCATGTCTGAAGCTTTCTTT. The chain carries TRBV29-1 and TRBJ1-1; 11 positions match TRBD1. Germline V gene sequence: CDR1 SQVTM, CDR2 ANQGSEA. CDR3 length equals 15 residues. The ends lost 4 bases at V and 6 bases at J; junction bases unmatched: 10.

At least ten counts were recorded for this clone. The CDR3: CASTPGQGRPLSETQYF. The CDR3 nucleotides read TGTGCCAGCACCCCTGGACAGGGTCGGCCCTTGAGTGAGACCCAGTACTTC. V gene TRBV28 combines with J gene TRBJ2-5; 8 bases map to TRBD1. CDR3 length: 17 residues. Germline values: CDR1 MDHEN, CDR2 SYDVKM. The V and J ends lost 7 bases and 5 bases, in that order; junction bases with no gene match: 18.

The gene calls are TRBV30 and TRBJ1-2; D might be TRBD1 (5 bases). The V gene's germline CDR1 is GTSNPN and CDR2 SVGIG (reference sequence). V was cut by 2 bases and J by 1 base, with 11 bases left in between. The CDR3 has 14 residues. As DNA, the CDR3 is TGTGCCTGGAGTCGAGGGGAGAATAACTATGGCTACACCTTC. The encoded protein is CAWSRGENNYGYTF.

A note on this clone: At the DNA level, this CDR3 is encoded by other sequences in the same sample as well. The chain employs TRBV19 and TRBJ2-7; D is unresolved. The CDR3 extends over 14 amino acids. V gave up 3 bases and J gave up 0 bases, with 9 bases separating them. The germline CDR1 and CDR2 sequences are LNHDA and SQIVND (reference sequence). CDR3 protein: CASSMGRSSYEQYF. CDR3 bases: TGTGCCAGTAGTATGGGAAGGAGCTCCTACGAGCAGTACTTC.

This clone was seen just once. The chain links TRBV28 to TRBJ2-7, with D tentatively TRBD1 (6 bases). CDR1 MDHEN and CDR2 SYDVKM come from the germline V gene. Deletions cut 10 bases from V and 3 bases from J, with 16 bases between. The CDR3 length is 13 residues. CDR3 bases: TGTGCCACCAGCGGTGGGGGCGACTACGAGCAGTACTTC. Translation: CATSGGGDYEQYF.

The chain links TRBV7-3 to TRBJ2-7; 10 bases are shared with TRBD2. Germline V CDR1 and CDR2: SGHTA, FQGTGA. V shed 5 bases and J 3 bases; nucleotides not matched to a gene: 10. The CDR3 runs to 16 residues. Here the CDR3 reads CASSPSAGLASYEQYF. The DNA of the CDR3 is TGTGCCAGCAGCCCCTCAGCGGGACTAGCGAGCTACGAGCAGTACTTC.

This chain connects TRBV4-1 to TRBJ2-1; TRBD2 matches at 7 bases. The V gene end was trimmed by 5 bases and the J gene end by 10 bases; junction bases not matched to a gene: 11. The CDR3 contains 14 residues. Germline V gives CDR1 MGHRA, CDR2 YSYEKL. The chain's CDR3 is CASSAGLTLGEQFF. The CDR3 DNA follows: TGCGCCAGCAGCGCGGGACTAACCCTGGGGGAGCAGTTCTTC.

This chain uses TRBV2 with TRBJ2-4; D is unresolved. CDR3 length: 14 amino acids. The ends were cut back, 6 bases at V and 5 bases at J, with 14 bases in the middle. The germline gives CDR1 SNHLY, CDR2 FYNNEI. This chain's CDR3 is CASSRARVENIQYF. The CDR3 coding sequence is TGTGCCAGCAGCCGGGCGCGAGTAGAAAACATTCAGTACTTC.

This clone was observed once. J is TRBJ2-3 and V is TRBV2, with 8 positions matching TRBD1. This CDR3 region has 13 residues. V lost 5 bases, J lost 4 bases, and 2 bases stayed unmatched. Germline CDR1 SNHLY, CDR2 FYNNEI. CDR3 loop: CASSWTGPDTQYF. DNA of the CDR3: TGTGCCAGCAGTTGGACAGGGCCAGATACGCAGTATTTT.

The J gene is TRBJ2-3, the V gene TRBV7-9; D not resolved. Trimming cost V 1 base and J 3 bases, with 11 bases left between them. This CDR3 is 15 amino acids long. Germline V gene lookup returns CDR1 SEHNR and CDR2 FQNEAQ (reference sequence). The CDR3, as DNA: TGTGCCAGCAGCTTAGATGTCCGAGAGACAGATACGCAGTATTTT. Its protein product is CASSLDVRETDTQYF.

This chain connects TRBV19 to TRBJ1-3, with 7 bases fitting TRBD1. After removal of 9 bases from V and 4 bases from J, the junction contained 12 bases not matched to a gene. Germline V gene sequence: CDR1 LNHDA, CDR2 SQIVND (reference sequence). This CDR3 is built from 15 residues. In nucleotides, the CDR3 is TGTGCCAGCCACGACAGGGAGACGTCAGGAAACACCATATATTTT. This codes for CASHDRETSGNTIYF.

A word on this clone: The sample holds other DNA sequences that translate to the same CDR3. The rearrangement links TRBV18 to TRBJ2-7; 10 bases line up with TRBD2. This CDR3 is built from 16 residues. From germline, CDR1 is KGHSH and CDR2 LQKENI. Trimming removed 2 bases from V and 0 bases from J; junction bases left unmatched: 4. In nucleotides, the CDR3 is TGTGCCAGCTCACCAGGGTTAGCGGGAGGCTCCTACGAGCAGTACTTC. As protein: CASSPGLAGGSYEQYF.

The chain carries TRBV11-2 and TRBJ2-5; D could derive from TRBD1 or TRBD2 (5 bases each). The CDR3 has 13 residues. V was clipped by 5 bases and J by 1 base, with 8 bases between them. CDR1 is SGHAT and CDR2 is FQNNGV in the germline V gene. The chain's CDR3 is CASSRDRQETQYF. The CDR3 bases are TGTGCCAGCAGCCGGGACCGCCAAGAGACCCAGTACTTC.